A selection of T cell receptor beta chains follows, all from one sample in a study of T cell responses to AZD1222 COVID-19 vaccine. This table comes from immunoSEQ multiplex PCR, and its TCRdb copy is limited to in-frame clones, with some not included. This sample yields 160,000 or so clones, of which 85% to 90% are seen a single time; 4% to 4.5% belongs to the top ten. The sample here was peripheral blood, taken 28 days after the second dose of the MenACWY control vaccine. The source of these receptors is an adult who received the MenACWY meningococcal vaccine as a control. The CDR3 runs from the conserved cysteine through the conserved F or W. Fields, in order: D gene, clone size, V gene, J gene, CDR3 DNA, CDR3 protein. A D gene is named only where the DNA matches it firmly. Rows may omit the clone size; those that give it use once, few, many or a size class.

>TRBD1|-|TRBV28|TRBJ2-5
TGTGCCGGAAGGACAGGGGGCGCAGAGACCCAGTACTTC
CAGRTGGAETQYF
>TRBD1|-|TRBV28|TRBJ1-1
TGTGCCAGCAGTTTACCCGGGACAGCTTCACTTGAAGCTTTCTTT
CASSLPGTASLEAFF
>-|-|TRBV25-1|TRBJ2-1
TGTGCCAGCAGTGAAGTAGGGGGTTCTGGGTACAATGAGCAGTTCTTC
CASSEVGGSGYNEQFF
>-|-|TRBV4-3|TRBJ2-2
TGCGCCAGCAGCCAGACCGATGGGTACACCGGGGAGCTGTTTTTT
CASSQTDGYTGELFF
>-|-|TRBV6-5|TRBJ2-3
TGTGCCAGCAGTCCGCCGGGACACATCACAGATACGCAGTATTTT
CASSPPGHITDTQYF
>-|few|TRBV15|TRBJ2-2
TGTGCCACCAGCACAAGGGGTTCAGAGAACACCGGGGAGCTGTTTTTT
CATSTRGSENTGELFF
>TRBD2|-|TRBV11-2|TRBJ2-3
TGTGCCAGCAGTGGACTAGCGGGTCTCACAGATACGCAGTATTTT
CASSGLAGLTDTQYF
>-|-|TRBV10-3|TRBJ2-2
TGTGCCATCAGTGACTTAAGCGGGTTTCCGAACACCGGGGAGCTGTTTTTT
CAISDLSGFPNTGELFF
>-|-|TRBV24-1|TRBJ2-1
TGTGCCACCAGTGATTCCGGACAACCCCGCTACAATGAGCAGTTCTTC
CATSDSGQPRYNEQFF
>-|-|TRBV28|TRBJ2-5
TGTGCCAGCCAGAGGGGAAGGGAGACCCAGTACTTC
CASQRGRETQYF
>-|-|TRBV6-1|TRBJ1-5
TGTGCCAGCAGTGATGGACAAAGGGGGGATAGCAATCAGCCCCAGCATTTT
CASSDGQRGDSNQPQHF
>-|-|TRBV27|TRBJ2-7
TGTGCCAGCAGTTCCTACACGAAAACCTACGAGCAGTACTTC
CASSSYTKTYEQYF
>TRBD1|-|TRBV9|TRBJ2-6
TGTGCCAGCAGCTCAGGGGCTTCGACAGGGGCTGGGGCCAACGTCCTGACTTTC
CASSSGASTGAGANVLTF
>-|-|TRBV5-1|TRBJ2-5
TGCGCCAGCAGCTTGGTTTCAGACCCCGAGACCCAGTACTTC
CASSLVSDPETQYF
>-|-|TRBV6-2/TRBV6-3|TRBJ2-7
TGTGCCAGCAGTACGGGGACGCCCGTAACCTACGAGCAGTACTTC
CASSTGTPVTYEQYF
>-|-|TRBV30|TRBJ1-1
TGTGCCTGGAGTGCAGACTTAACCACTGAAGCTTTCTTT
CAWSADLTTEAFF
>-|once|TRBV19|TRBJ1-4
TGTGCCAGTAGTATAAGAGACAGAGATGAAAAACTGTTTTTT
CASSIRDRDEKLFF
>TRBD2|-|TRBV7-2|TRBJ2-7
TGTGCCAGCAGCCCGGGACTAGCGGGCGTTTCCTACGAGCAGTACTTC
CASSPGLAGVSYEQYF
>-|-|TRBV18|TRBJ2-7
TGTGCCAGCTCACCACCGTGGGAGCACGAGCAGTACTTC
CASSPPWEHEQYF
>-|-|TRBV28|TRBJ1-4
TGTGCCAGCACATCAGGGCGTGAAAAACTGTTTTTT
CASTSGREKLFF
>-|-|TRBV14|TRBJ2-7
TGTGCCAGCAGCCAAGAGGCAGCGACCTACGAGCAGTACTTC
CASSQEAATYEQYF
>TRBD1|-|TRBV29-1|TRBJ1-4
TGCAGCGTTGCCGGGCAGGGGGCTATGAGGGAAAAACTGTTTTTT
CSVAGQGAMREKLFF
>-|-|TRBV10-3|TRBJ1-6
TGTGCCATCAGTGCCCAGACGTCTCAGGCAGGATCACCCCTCCACTTT
CAISAQTSQAGSPLHF
>-|-|TRBV9|TRBJ1-1
TGTGCCAGCAACTCCCCCGGGGTTGAAGCTTTCTTT
CASNSPGVEAFF
>TRBD1|-|TRBV15|TRBJ2-7
TGTGCCACCAGCAGGACAGGGGTGGGCTCCTACGAGCAGTACTTC
CATSRTGVGSYEQYF
>-|few|TRBV21-1|TRBJ2-7
TGTGCCAGCAGCAGTCCTCCTTGGGGAGAGCACCGTTACGAGCAGTACTTC
CASSSPPWGEHRYEQYF
>-|-|TRBV2|TRBJ1-2
TGTGCCAGCAGTGAAGGGAGGCTCTATGGCTACACCTTC
CASSEGRLYGYTF
>-|-|TRBV30|TRBJ2-7
TGTGCCTGGAGCGCCTGGGCCTCTTACTACGAGCAGTACTTC
CAWSAWASYYEQYF
>-|-|TRBV19|TRBJ1-1
TGTGCCAGTAGTATCTTTACAGGGCCTGAAGCTTTCTTT
CASSIFTGPEAFF
>TRBD1|-|TRBV5-1|TRBJ2-7
TGCGCCAGCAGCTCGGACAGGACGGCCTACGAGCAGTACTTC
CASSSDRTAYEQYF
>-|-|TRBV5-4|TRBJ2-2
TGTGCCAGCAGCACAGAGGGACGTAACACCGGGGAGCTGTTTTTT
CASSTEGRNTGELFF
>TRBD2|-|TRBV4-3|TRBJ2-5
TGCGCCAGCAGCCAGACTAGCGGGCACCAAGAGACCCAGTACTTC
CASSQTSGHQETQYF
>-|-|TRBV25-1|TRBJ2-5
TGTGCCAGCAGTGATAATGGCTGGGGCGGGAACGATCAAGAGACCCAGTACTTC
CASSDNGWGGNDQETQYF